The following is a TCR beta chain sequence with its context. The antigen is undetermined. The assay was immunoSEQ multiplex PCR, and TCRdb's table has in-frame clones only and misses some. Altogether tens of thousands of clones are present, roughly 94% being singletons, with the ten largest covering around 1.5%. This sample is drawn from a study of cytomegalovirus exposure and HLA in healthy donors. General study results and limits: The study designated fewer than 200 TCR beta chains cytomegalovirus-associated. Some public TCRs appeared in many individuals, while most sequences were rare. The classifier reportedly diagnosed cytomegalovirus status with high specificity and sensitivity.

Germline V gene lookup returns CDR1 SGHRS and CDR2 YFSETQ. The ends lost 0 bases at V and 7 bases at J; junction bases unmatched: 13. The CDR3 totals 17 residues. Donors were drawn from the approximately 120-subject validation cohort, separate from the roughly 700-subject first cohort. Sequencing was done on a sample of PBMCs. The J gene is TRBJ2-1, the V gene TRBV5-1; 7 nucleotides line up with TRBD2. This clonotype was obtained from a man aged 18 to 30 in good health and CMV-seropositive. CDR3 in amino acids: CASSLGVGREIGNEQFF. The CDR3 DNA reads as TGCGCCAGCAGCTTGGGCGTGGGGCGGGAGATAGGTAATGAGCAGTTCTTC.